This TCR beta chain was identified in a study of blood T cell repertoires in COVID-19. The wider study: The analysed material was cDNA or gDNA that came from T cells, B-cell-depleted T cells, or PBMCs.

The CDR3 is 15 amino acids. V lost 4 bases to trimming and J lost 2 bases; unmatched junction nucleotides: 7. Germline V lookup: CDR1 SGHRS, CDR2 YFSETQ. A single count supports this clone. As originally analysed: For nucleated cells, counts were estimated from reference gene primer amplification. Using immunoSEQ multiplex PCR, the repertoire was profiled, and TCRdb retains in-frame clones only, with some absent. Clone size and the V and J calls come from that table; the DNA yielded D and trimming. The data hold some 200,000 clones, with over 60% observed a single time. The chain has TRBV5-1 and TRBJ1-2; 8 nucleotides align to TRBD1. The clonotype originates from a woman in her 70s with acute or convalescent COVID-19. The sample consisted of peripheral blood. DNA of the CDR3: TGCGCCAGCAGCCCATTCGGGACAGGCAACTATGGCTACACCTTC. It specifies CASSPFGTGNYGYTF.